This is a list of T cell receptor beta chains from one sample in a study of cytomegalovirus exposure and HLA in healthy donors. Sequencing was performed with immunoSEQ multiplex PCR; in TCRdb, only in-frame clones are kept and a portion is missing. The sample consists of around 150,000 clones, around four fifths of them appearing once. The sample consisted of PBMCs. All receptors come from a woman aged 25 to 45 in good health and CMV-seronegative. Each CDR3 is given with its conserved first and last residue. A D gene is named only where the DNA matches it firmly. Clone size appears in some rows only: once, few, many, or a class for an expanded clone.

cdr3_aa cdr3_nt j_call v_call d_call clone_size
CASSQETGKGNTIYF TGTGCCAGCAGCCAAGAGACAGGGAAAGGAAACACCATATATTTT TRBJ1-3 TRBV14 TRBD1 NA
CASGGRRGGYNEQFF TGTGCCAGCGGAGGCCGGCGGGGGGGATACAATGAGCAGTTCTTC TRBJ2-1 TRBV6-6 TRBD2 NA
CASSSGQGAGNTIYF TGTGCCAGCAGCTCGGGACAGGGGGCCGGAAACACCATATATTTT TRBJ1-3 TRBV7-8 TRBD1 once
CASSIPVGINQPQHF TGTGCCAGTAGTATCCCGGTGGGCATCAATCAGCCCCAGCATTTT TRBJ1-5 TRBV19 NA NA
CASSYSRVWDSIYF TGTGCCAGCAGTTACTCGAGGGTATGGGACAGCATATATTTT TRBJ1-3 TRBV6-6 TRBD1 few
CASNRPGTGTTVYTF TGTGCCAGCAACCGTCCCGGGACAGGCACGACGGTCTACACCTTC TRBJ1-2 TRBV28 TRBD1 few
CASSISGVSTYEQYF TGTGCCAGCAGTATCAGCGGGGTTTCAACCTACGAGCAGTACTTC TRBJ2-7 TRBV27 TRBD2 NA
CASSSPIAEQYF TGCGCCAGCAGTTCCCCTATCGCCGAGCAGTACTTC TRBJ2-7 TRBV27 NA NA
CASSERPGIDEQFF TGTGCCAGCAGTGAACGGCCGGGGATCGATGAGCAGTTCTTC TRBJ2-1 TRBV2 NA NA
CAWSVRRRRELPYINYGYTF TGTGCCTGGAGTGTACGGAGAAGGCGGGAATTACCTTATATCAACTATGGCTACACCTTC TRBJ1-2 TRBV30 NA few
CAWSARLSSSGANGLTF TGTGCCTGGAGTGCTCGGCTCAGTAGCTCTGGGGCCAACGGCCTGACTTTC TRBJ2-6 TRBV30 NA NA
CASSPGINEKLFF TGTGCCAGCAGCCCAGGAATCAATGAAAAACTGTTTTTT TRBJ1-4 TRBV13 NA NA
CASSVGALAGSPLHF TGTGCCAGCAGCGTAGGGGCCCTCGCGGGTTCACCCCTCCACTTT TRBJ1-6 TRBV9 NA NA
CASSLASQGDRILTF TGTGCCAGCAGCTTGGCGAGTCAGGGGGACCGAATCCTGACTTTC TRBJ2-6 TRBV5-6 TRBD1 NA
CASSSGGVEETQYF TGTGCCAGCAGCTCCGGAGGCGTCGAAGAGACCCAGTACTTC TRBJ2-5 TRBV11-2 NA NA
CASTTSNTEAFF TGTGCCAGCACTACCTCGAACACTGAAGCTTTCTTT TRBJ1-1 TRBV18 NA NA
CASSLEQGSSYNSPLHF TGCGCCAGCAGCTTGGAACAGGGGAGCTCCTATAATTCACCCCTCCACTTT TRBJ1-6 TRBV5-1 TRBD1 NA
CATSRDPGGGNTIYF TGTGCCACCAGCAGAGATCCAGGGGGGGGAAACACCATATATTTT TRBJ1-3 TRBV15 TRBD1 few
CASSQVAQLNYGYTF TGTGCCAGCAGCCAAGTCGCTCAACTCAACTATGGCTACACCTTC TRBJ1-2 TRBV4-2 NA NA
CASSFIQGTEKLFF TGCGCCAGCAGCTTTATACAGGGAACTGAAAAACTGTTTTTT TRBJ1-4 TRBV4-1 NA NA
CASSLDLYAPSGNTIYF TGTGCCAGCAGCTTAGATCTATACGCTCCGTCTGGAAACACCATATATTTT TRBJ1-3 TRBV11-2 NA NA
CASSFSGIGNTIYF TGCGCCAGCAGCTTCAGCGGGATTGGAAACACCATATATTTT TRBJ1-3 TRBV5-1 NA NA
CATSRESRGEEQYF TGTGCCACCAGCAGAGAGAGCAGGGGGGAGGAGCAGTACTTC TRBJ2-7 TRBV15 NA once
CASSLVGGDEQYF TGTGCCAGCAGCTTGGTTGGGGGGGACGAGCAGTACTTC TRBJ2-7 TRBV5-4 TRBD2 NA
CASSSLRDRVTYGYTF TGTGCCAGCAGCTCCCTCCGGGACAGGGTTACCTATGGCTACACCTTC TRBJ1-2 TRBV11-2 TRBD1 NA
CASSSTTGGRPDTQYF TGTGCCAGTAGTTCTACGACAGGGGGGAGGCCGGATACGCAGTATTTT TRBJ2-3 TRBV19 TRBD1 NA
CAWSVLGQEQFF TGTGCCTGGAGTGTACTGGGGCAAGAGCAGTTCTTC TRBJ2-1 TRBV30 NA NA
CASSQDQRDFGDERFF TGTGCCAGCAGCCAAGATCAAAGGGATTTCGGGGATGAGCGGTTCTTC TRBJ2-1 TRBV4-2 NA NA
CASSPRGGNTEAFF TGTGCCAGCAGCCCCCGAGGGGGGAACACTGAAGCTTTCTTT TRBJ1-1 TRBV7-3 NA NA
CASMPKGGTHEQYF TGTGCCAGCATGCCCAAAGGGGGCACTCATGAGCAGTACTTC TRBJ2-7 TRBV6-6 TRBD1 NA
CASTSRGISTDTQYF TGTGCCAGCACGAGTCGGGGGATCAGCACAGATACGCAGTATTTT TRBJ2-3 TRBV6-5 NA NA
CASSQETGVGTGELFF TGTGCCAGCAGCCAAGAGACAGGGGTGGGAACCGGGGAGCTGTTTTTT TRBJ2-2 TRBV4-2 TRBD1 NA
CASSYSVPGGGYTF TGTGCCAGCAGCTACAGCGTCCCAGGGGGTGGCTACACCTTC TRBJ1-2 TRBV6-5 TRBD1 NA
CASSLGGGTGYTDTQYF TGTGCCAGCAGCTTAGGAGGAGGGACAGGATACACAGATACGCAGTATTTT TRBJ2-3 TRBV7-2 TRBD1 NA
CASSRPQGQEQYF TGTGCCAGCAGTCGCCCCCAGGGGCAGGAGCAGTACTTC TRBJ2-5 TRBV5-4 NA NA
CASTLRGKGTGELFF TGTGCCAGCACCCTTCGCGGGAAGGGAACCGGGGAGCTGTTTTTT TRBJ2-2 TRBV11-2 NA once
CASSLDRGSSYNEQFF TGTGCCAGCTCGCTGGACAGGGGATCATCCTACAATGAGCAGTTCTTC TRBJ2-1 TRBV18 TRBD1 NA
CASRPGRPDEQYF TGTGCCAGCCGGCCAGGCCGCCCGGACGAGCAGTACTTC TRBJ2-7 TRBV2 NA NA
CASSQLRGQSEQFF TGCGCCAGCAGCCAATTAAGGGGACAGAGTGAGCAGTTCTTC TRBJ2-1 TRBV4-1 TRBD1 NA
CASSEASLYEQYF TGTGCCAGCAGTGAAGCTTCCCTCTACGAGCAGTACTTC TRBJ2-7 TRBV2 NA few
CASSFPSGGAVSEQYF TGTGCCAGCAGTTTTCCTAGCGGGGGGGCAGTAAGCGAGCAGTACTTC TRBJ2-7 TRBV5-4 TRBD2 once
CASSWGGGGQDTQYF TGCGCCAGCAGCTGGGGAGGGGGGGGCCAAGATACGCAGTATTTT TRBJ2-3 TRBV5-1 NA NA
CASSSNRGKSYEQYF TGTGCCAGCAGCTCGAACAGGGGGAAATCCTACGAGCAGTACTTC TRBJ2-7 TRBV7-9 TRBD1 NA
CASRELVQETQYF TGTGCCAGCAGGGAGCTGGTCCAAGAGACCCAGTACTTC TRBJ2-5 TRBV6-1 NA NA
CATSRLAGTRPYEQYF TGTGCCACCAGCAGACTAGCGGGGACCCGACCCTACGAGCAGTACTTC TRBJ2-7 TRBV15 TRBD2 NA
CASSRTGTYGYTF TGTGCCAGCAGTAGGACAGGGACCTATGGCTACACCTTC TRBJ1-2 TRBV2 TRBD1 NA
CASSLGVGGDEKLFF TGTGCCAGCTCCCTGGGAGTAGGGGGCGACGAAAAACTGTTTTTT TRBJ1-4 TRBV18 TRBD1 NA
CASSNRNTEAFF TGTGCCAGCAGTAACAGGAACACTGAAGCTTTCTTT TRBJ1-1 TRBV6-6 NA NA
CASSTPGGGPNEQFF TGTGCCAGCAGCACGCCCGGGGGGGGGCCCAATGAGCAGTTCTTC TRBJ2-1 TRBV5-4 TRBD2 NA
CASSPRDRVGYEQYF TGTGCCAGCTCACCCCGGGACAGGGTTGGGTACGAGCAGTACTTC TRBJ2-7 TRBV18 TRBD1 few
CASSTTPSGNTIYF TGTGCCAGCAGCACGACACCCTCTGGAAACACCATATATTTT TRBJ1-3 TRBV6-6 NA NA
CAWSVGGGVQNEQFF TGTGCCTGGAGTGTTGGCGGGGGGGTTCAAAATGAGCAGTTCTTC TRBJ2-1 TRBV30 TRBD2 NA
CASGQSLEGETQYF TGTGCCAGTGGACAATCCCTGGAGGGAGAGACCCAGTACTTC TRBJ2-5 TRBV2 NA NA
CASSFGQQPQHF TGTGCCAGCAGCTTTGGGCAGCAGCCCCAGCATTTT TRBJ1-5 TRBV7-9 NA NA
CASSLGFRGGYTF TGTGCCAGCAGTTTGGGCTTTCGGGGTGGCTACACCTTC TRBJ1-2 TRBV27 NA NA
CASSLDPGTGPLYGYTF TGTGCCAGCAGCTTAGACCCCGGGACAGGTCCCCTCTATGGCTACACCTTC TRBJ1-2 TRBV11-2 TRBD1 NA